The 21 T cell receptor beta chains in this list originate from one sample, sequenced in a study of shared clonotypes between healthy human individuals. TCRdb's copy holds only in-frame clones and misses some; the assay was immunoSEQ multiplex PCR. The repertoire holds about 670,000 clones, with around 72% as singletons. The sample taken for sequencing was memory CD4+ T cells sorted from blood. Stated subset: CD45RA-negative fraction. Receptor source: a woman in her twenties or thirties in good health.

The chain recombines TRBV2 with TRBJ1-4; 7 bases match TRBD1. With V trimmed by 2 bases and J by 7 bases, 7 bases remained unmatched. In germline, CDR1 is SNHLY, CDR2 FYNNEI. The CDR3 has 15 amino acids. CDR3 residues: CASSERQGRGEKLFF. CDR3 DNA: TGTGCCAGCAGTGAACGACAGGGTCGGGGTGAAAAACTGTTTTTT. The variable domain in full, completed from reference TRBV2 and TRBJ1-4, reads EPEVTQTPSHQVTQMGQEVILRCVPISNHLYFYWYRQILGQKVEFLVSFYNNEISEKSEIFDDQFSVERPDGSNFTLKIRSTKLEDSAMYFCASSERQGRGEKLFFGSGTQLSVL.

This sequence joins TRBV6-1 and TRBJ1-5, with D perhaps matching TRBD1 (5 bases). The V gene's germline CDR1 is MNHNS and CDR2 SASEGT. Deletions cut 6 bases from V and 8 bases from J, with 17 bases between. CDR3 size: 14 residues. CDR3 bases: TGTGCCAGCAGCGGTTCAGGGTCTCTGAAGCCCCAGCATTTT. As protein: CASSGSGSLKPQHF.

V gene TRBV9 combines with J gene TRBJ2-7, with 9 bases identical to TRBD1. The J segment lost 7 bases and the V segment lost 2 bases, leaving 4 bases of the junction unmatched. Germline CDR1 reads SGDLS; CDR2 reads YYNGEE. CDR3 length: 13 amino acids. The CDR3, as DNA: TGTGCCAGCAGCGTCGGGACAGGGATTGAGCAGTACTTC. This gives the protein CASSVGTGIEQYF.

The CDR3 DNA sequence: TGTGCCAGCAGCGGGCGTGGGATAATTGGCTACACCTTC. Protein: CASSGRGIIGYTF. The chain joins TRBV5-4 to TRBJ1-2; D unclear. Germline V gene data show CDR1 as SGHNT and CDR2 as YYREEE (reference sequence). This CDR3 is 13 amino acids long. V dropped 4 bases and J dropped 7 bases, with 14 bases sitting between them.

The genes are TRBV2 and TRBJ2-1; 8 bases agree with TRBD1. Germline V CDR1 and CDR2: SNHLY, FYNNEI. V was clipped by 6 bases and J by 3 bases; unmatched bases: 7. The CDR3 runs 15 residues. CDR3 nucleotides: TGTGCCAGCAGGCTGGACAGGGAATACTACAATGAGCAGTTCTTC. Translation gives CASRLDREYYNEQFF.

V is TRBV20-1 and J is TRBJ2-5, with D unresolved. The CDR3 consists of 10 residues. Germline assignment: CDR1 DFQATT and CDR2 SNEGSKA (reference sequence). V lost 1 base, J lost 4 bases, and 1 base lay in between. The CDR3 loop reads CSARVETQYF. The CDR3 DNA reads as TGCAGTGCTAGAGTAGAGACCCAGTACTTC.

This chain links TRBV19 with TRBJ1-5; 7 bases match TRBD1. The V gene's germline CDR1 is LNHDA and CDR2 SQIVND (reference sequence). CDR3 length equals 18 residues. The V and J ends lost 3 bases and 3 bases, in that order; junction bases with no gene match: 14. The CDR3 DNA follows: TGTGCCAGTAGTATGGTCCGGACAGGACCCGGCTACAATCAGCCCCAGCATTTT. Protein sequence: CASSMVRTGPGYNQPQHF.

The gene calls are TRBV28 and TRBJ1-1; a possible D gene is TRBD1 (5 bases). The CDR3 sequence is 15 residues long. Germline CDR1 reads MDHEN; CDR2 reads SYDVKM. Trimming took 5 bases from V and 4 from J, leaving 17 bases between them. Here the CDR3 reads CASSTFWAGTTEAFF. CDR3 nucleotides: TGTGCCAGCAGTACCTTCTGGGCAGGGACCACTGAAGCTTTCTTT.

This chain links TRBV5-1 with TRBJ2-2; 9 bases are shared with TRBD2. Trimming removed 5 bases from V and 0 bases from J; junction bases left unmatched: 11. In germline, CDR1 is SGHRS, CDR2 YFSETQ. This CDR3 contains 18 residues. Here the CDR3 reads CASSGKTLAGSNTGELFF. The CDR3 nucleotides are TGCGCCAGCAGTGGAAAGACGCTAGCGGGATCGAACACCGGGGAGCTGTTTTTT.

The J gene is TRBJ2-1, the V gene TRBV6-5; 10 positions agree with TRBD1. Germline V CDR1 and CDR2: MNHEY, SVGAGI. J gave up 6 bases and V 5 bases, and 7 bases lay outside the gene matches. This CDR3 has 15 residues. The CDR3 DNA is TGTGCCAGCAGTCCTACCTGGACAGGGGGCAATGAGCAGTTCTTC. This codes for CASSPTWTGGNEQFF.

Notes on this clone: This same CDR3 is encoded by further DNA sequences in the sample. The chain has TRBV19 and TRBJ2-6; D remains ambiguous. V shed 3 bases and J shed 0 bases, with 6 bases lying between them. The germline gives CDR1 LNHDA, CDR2 SQIVND (reference sequence). The CDR3 has 15 amino acids. CDR3 in amino acids: CASSIWLSGANVLTF. The CDR3 DNA reads as TGTGCCAGTAGTATCTGGCTCTCTGGGGCCAACGTCCTGACTTTC.

The gene calls are TRBV6-1 and TRBJ1-2; possible D gene TRBD1, 5 bases. The CDR3 extends over 15 amino acids. Germline V gene data show CDR1 as MNHNS and CDR2 as SASEGT. Trimming removed 1 base from V and 4 bases from J, with 13 bases in between. CDR3 coding DNA: TGTGCCAGCAGTGAAGATATCTGGGGGTCCTATGGCTACACCTTC. Translated: CASSEDIWGSYGYTF.

As to this clone: This sequence may be a read error, since a much larger clone differs from it by one base. The identical CDR3 is also encoded by other nucleotide sequences in the sample. V is TRBV5-1 and J is TRBJ2-5; 8 bases line up with TRBD1. The germline CDR1 and CDR2 sequences are SGHRS and YFSETQ. Germline trimming cut 2 bases from V and 5 bases from J; bases unmatched to any gene: 2. This CDR3 comprises 13 residues. In nucleotides, the CDR3 is TGCGCCAGCAGCTTTGGACAGGGTGAGACCCAGTACTTC. Translation: CASSFGQGETQYF.

The chain is built from TRBV5-4 and TRBJ1-4, with D unclear. The CDR3 consists of 15 residues. V was cut by 4 bases and J by 0 bases, with 10 bases left in between. Germline CDR1 is SGHNT and CDR2 is YYREEE (reference sequence). The CDR3 loop reads CASSVGGSTNEKLFF. DNA for the CDR3: TGTGCCAGCAGCGTAGGCGGTTCAACTAATGAAAAACTGTTTTTT.

This chain connects TRBV18 to TRBJ1-5, with D uncertain. The CDR3 spans 15 residues. The germline V gene encodes CDR1 KGHSH and CDR2 LQKENI. The V and J ends lost 3 bases and 3 bases respectively, with 12 bases between them. CDR3 nucleotides: TGTGCCAGCTCACCTATGAGGGCAGACAATCAGCCCCAGCATTTT. Protein: CASSPMRADNQPQHF.

This chain uses TRBV12-5 with TRBJ2-1, with 8 bases identical to TRBD2. CDR3 length equals 15 residues. Per germline, CDR1 LGHNT and CDR2 FRNRAP. J was trimmed by 9 bases and V by 1 base; bases with no gene match: 8. The CDR3 sequence: CASGLGSGIVGEQFF. The CDR3 nucleotides read TGTGCTAGTGGTTTGGGTAGCGGGATTGTCGGTGAGCAGTTCTTC.

The chain's CDR3 is CASVRSGSTEAFF. In DNA form, the CDR3 reads TGTGCTAGTGTCCGTTCGGGTTCCACTGAAGCTTTCTTT. This chain uses TRBV12-5 with TRBJ1-1; D unresolved. The CDR3 contains 13 residues. CDR1 is LGHNT and CDR2 is FRNRAP in the germline V gene. Trimming took off 7 bases at V and 4 bases at J, with 13 bases between the two ends.

This clone was counted only a few times. The rearrangement links TRBV19 to TRBJ1-5; D ambiguous. The CDR3 totals 14 residues. The V gene lost 5 bases and the J gene lost 5 bases, with 13 bases spanning the gap. The germline gives CDR1 LNHDA, CDR2 SQIVND (reference sequence). The CDR3: CASSSRPWDQPQHF. In DNA, the CDR3 is TGTGCCAGTAGTTCACGTCCATGGGATCAGCCCCAGCATTTT.

This clone was counted only a few times. The chain has TRBV7-2 and TRBJ2-1; possible D gene TRBD2, 6 bases. The V gene's germline CDR1 is SGHTA and CDR2 FQGNSA. The V end was cut by 4 bases, the J end by 5 bases, with 9 bases between. CDR3 length equals 13 residues. CDR3 coding DNA: TGTGCCAGCAGCTCCCAGCGGGACAATGAGCAGTTCTTC. Translated, it gives CASSSQRDNEQFF. The complete variable domain, with remaining parts taken from reference TRBV7-2 and TRBJ2-1, reads GAGVSQSPSNKVTEKGKDVELRCDPISGHTALYWYRQSLGQGLEFLIYFQGNSAPDKSGLPSDRFSAERTGGSVSTLTIQRTQQEDSAVYLCASSSQRDNEQFFGPGTRLTVL.

V usage is TRBV27 and J usage is TRBJ1-5, with 7 bases aligning to TRBD1. The CDR3 is 14 amino acids. Germline assignment: CDR1 MNHEY and CDR2 SMNVEV (reference sequence). Losses at the gene ends were 5 bases for V and 7 bases for J; bases not matched to a gene: 8. CDR3 region: CASSAVGGRQPQHF. The CDR3 bases are TGTGCCAGCAGTGCCGTAGGGGGCAGGCAGCCCCAGCATTTT.

The J gene is TRBJ2-2, the V gene TRBV5-1; the match to TRBD1 covers 9 bases. CDR3 size: 15 residues. Germline CDR1 SGHRS, CDR2 YFSETQ. The V gene end was trimmed by 0 bases and the J gene end by 10 bases; junction bases not matched to a gene: 7. The CDR3 region is CASSLDPGQGMELFF. CDR3 bases: TGCGCCAGCAGCTTGGATCCGGGACAGGGTATGGAGCTGTTTTTT.